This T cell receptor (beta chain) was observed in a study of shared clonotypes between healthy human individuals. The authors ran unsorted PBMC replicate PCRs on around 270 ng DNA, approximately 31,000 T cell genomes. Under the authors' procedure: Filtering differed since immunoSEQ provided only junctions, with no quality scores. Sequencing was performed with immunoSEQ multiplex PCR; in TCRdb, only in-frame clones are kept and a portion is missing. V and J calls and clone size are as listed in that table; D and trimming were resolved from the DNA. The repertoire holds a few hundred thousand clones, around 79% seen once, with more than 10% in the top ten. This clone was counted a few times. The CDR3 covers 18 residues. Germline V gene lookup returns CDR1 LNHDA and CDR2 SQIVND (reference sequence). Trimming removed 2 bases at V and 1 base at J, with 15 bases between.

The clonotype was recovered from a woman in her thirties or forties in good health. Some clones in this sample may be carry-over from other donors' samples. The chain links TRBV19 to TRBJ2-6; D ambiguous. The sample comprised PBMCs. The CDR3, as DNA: TGTGCCAGTAGTATATTAGGCAGCCCGCGGTCTGGGGCCAACGTCCTGACTTTC. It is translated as CASSILGSPRSGANVLTF. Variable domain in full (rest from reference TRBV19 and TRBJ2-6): DGGITQSPKYLFRKEGQNVTLSCEQNLNHDAMYWYRQDPGQGLRLIYYSQIVNDFQKGDIAEGYSVSREKKESFPLTVTSAQKNPTAFYLCASSILGSPRSGANVLTFGAGSRLTVL.